Listed here are 12 T cell receptor beta chains from one sample, sequenced in a study of blood T cell repertoires in COVID-19 (dated by TCRdb to about 2020). The protocol used for the library was the immunoSEQ multiplex PCR assay. TCRdb obtained this table from immuneACCESS and retained in-frame rearrangements with V and J assigned. These tables miss some clones; where compared with another copy, unresolved V genes account for less than half of the shortfall, and the remainder is unexplained. A total of a few hundred thousand clones appear in this sample, 88% of them only once. The leading ten clones occupy roughly 1.2% of the sample. The sequencing input was PBMCs or T cells enriched from blood (not recorded which). The origin of the receptors is a woman between 18 and 30 years old who had recovered from COVID-19.

The V and J genes are TRBV5-1 and TRBJ2-5, with 8 bases identical to TRBD1. In germline, CDR1 is SGHRS, CDR2 YFSETQ. V lost 4 bases, J lost 5 bases, and 10 bases stayed unmatched. The CDR3 runs 15 residues. The CDR3 protein is CASSPGRGLRETQYF. In DNA form, the CDR3 reads TGCGCCAGCAGCCCAGGCAGGGGGCTCAGGGAGACCCAGTACTTC.

The rearrangement uses TRBV30 and TRBJ1-3; a weak D match, TRBD1 (5 bases). The CDR3 totals 14 residues. Trimming removed 2 bases at V and 2 bases at J, with 10 bases between. Germline assignment: CDR1 GTSNPN and CDR2 SVGIG (reference sequence). Here the CDR3 DNA reads TGTGCCTGGAGTAGATCAGGGACTGGAAACACCATATATTTT. Its protein product is CAWSRSGTGNTIYF. Full variable domain (missing parts from reference TRBV30 and TRBJ1-3): SQTIHQWPATLVQPVGSPLSLECTVEGTSNPNLYWYRQAAGRGLQLLFYSVGIGQISSEVPQNLSASRPQDRQFILSSKKLLLSDSGFYLCAWSRSGTGNTIYFGEGSWLTVV.

The chain uses TRBV27 and TRBJ2-1; tentatively, D is TRBD2 (7 bases). Germline lookup yields CDR1 MNHEY and CDR2 SMNVEV (reference sequence). The CDR3 runs 14 residues. V lost 4 bases and J lost 2, with 9 bases in between. The CDR3 DNA sequence: TGTGCCAGCAGTTCGCGGGGGCCCTACAATGAGCAGTTCTTC. This encodes CASSSRGPYNEQFF.

V usage is TRBV16 and J usage is TRBJ1-2; D is ambiguous. CDR1 is KGHSY and CDR2 is FQNENV in the germline V gene. CDR3 length: 14 residues. Trimming took off 3 bases at V and 5 bases at J, with 13 bases between the two ends. The CDR3 region is CASSHPEAAYGYTF. DNA for the CDR3: TGTGCCAGCAGCCACCCAGAGGCGGCTTATGGCTACACCTTC.

The J gene is TRBJ2-1, the V gene TRBV5-1; 15 nucleotides line up with TRBD2. With 4 bases clipped from V and 4 bases from J, the junction kept 18 bases outside the gene matches. Germline CDR1 SGHRS, CDR2 YFSETQ. The CDR3 loop spans 21 amino acids. The CDR3 is CASSPWGGGLAGGPLYNEQFF. CDR3 bases: TGCGCCAGCAGCCCGTGGGGTGGTGGACTAGCGGGGGGGCCGTTGTACAATGAGCAGTTCTTC.

V gene TRBV7-2 combines with J gene TRBJ1-5; D might be TRBD1 (5 bases). The CDR3 has 15 residues. V gave up 2 bases and J gave up 9 bases, with 17 bases separating them. Germline CDR1 reads SGHTA; CDR2 reads FQGNSA. The CDR3 protein is CASSLSRAFTRPQHF. The CDR3 DNA sequence: TGTGCCAGCAGCTTAAGCAGGGCCTTTACGCGGCCCCAGCATTTT.

The chain has TRBV6-5 and TRBJ1-5, with D uncertain. V lost 8 bases, J lost 3 bases, and 14 bases lay in between. Germline V CDR1 and CDR2: MNHEY, SVGAGI. The CDR3 runs 14 residues. CDR3 nucleotides: TGTGCCAGCTCCGCCGGGGTTTCCAATCAGCCCCAGCATTTT. It specifies CASSAGVSNQPQHF.

The V gene is TRBV20-1, the J gene TRBJ1-1; D not certain. The germline gives CDR1 DFQATT, CDR2 SNEGSKA (reference sequence). There are 11 residues in the CDR3. V lost 7 bases and J 0 bases, leaving 6 bases between the germline ends. The CDR3 nucleotides read TGCAGTGGCAGGATGAACACTGAAGCTTTCTTT. Translated: CSGRMNTEAFF.

The V call is TRBV9, the J call TRBJ2-3; 11 nucleotides line up with TRBD2. CDR3 length: 17 residues. The germline V gene has CDR1 SGDLS and CDR2 YYNGEE. The V gene end was trimmed by 7 bases and the J gene end by 4 bases; junction bases not matched to a gene: 14. CDR3 nucleotide sequence: TGTGCCAGCTCTACTAGCGGGGGCCAGACTTGGGCAGATACGCAGTATTTT. Encoded protein: CASSTSGGQTWADTQYF.

The chain employs TRBV18 and TRBJ1-4, with 7 bases that match TRBD1. CDR1 and CDR2 from the germline V gene are KGHSH and LQKENI. This CDR3 is built from 15 residues. Trimming at V came to 3 bases and at J to 7 bases, leaving 8 bases not matched to a gene. In DNA form, the CDR3 reads TGTGCCAGCTCACCCTCGACAGGGTTGGTTGAAAAACTGTTTTTT. It specifies CASSPSTGLVEKLFF.

The genes are TRBV6-5 and TRBJ2-3; a weak D match, TRBD2 (6 bases). V was pared by 8 bases and J by 1 base, with 16 bases between. This CDR3 contains 15 residues. The germline V gene encodes CDR1 MNHEY and CDR2 SVGAGI. CDR3 bases: TGTGCCAGCCCGAAGGCGGGGTGGGGCACAGATACGCAGTATTTT. Protein sequence: CASPKAGWGTDTQYF.

The V call is TRBV28, the J call TRBJ2-1; D might be TRBD1 (5 bases). The CDR3 runs to 15 residues. The V and J ends lost 4 bases and 6 bases respectively, with 16 bases between them. Germline CDR1 reads MDHEN; CDR2 reads SYDVKM. The CDR3 region has the DNA TGTGCCAGCAGTTATCTGGTTGGGGCTATCAATGAGCAGTTCTTC. Encoded protein: CASSYLVGAINEQFF.